This T cell receptor (beta chain) was profiled in a study of radiotherapy plus CTLA-4 blockade in lung cancer. Trimming removed 2 bases from V and 6 bases from J, with 14 bases in between. The germline V gene has CDR1 MGHRA and CDR2 YSYEKL. CDR3 size: 15 residues. Some clones are missing from TCRdb's copy, which holds only in-frame ones; the method was immunoSEQ multiplex PCR. The sample records some 62,000 clones, 60% to 80% being singletons. This clone was seen just once. The material sequenced was peripheral blood, taken from a patient treated with radiotherapy plus ipilimumab. The TCR was taken from a human donor with non-small cell lung cancer who had a complete response to radiotherapy plus ipilimumab. The chain employs TRBV4-1 and TRBJ2-1; the D is unclear. CDR3 in DNA: TGCGCCAGCAGCCAAAGAGCTCCTAGTCTCAATGAGCAGTTCTTC. Protein: CASSQRAPSLNEQFF.